This TCR beta chain was profiled in a study of blood T cell repertoires in COVID-19. Sequencing was performed with immunoSEQ multiplex PCR; in TCRdb, only in-frame clones are kept and a portion is missing. This sample carries some 100,000 clones, just over 90% of them seen once, and the ten largest clones take 4% to 6%. In germline, CDR1 is GTSNPN, CDR2 SVGIG (reference sequence). The CDR3 runs to 10 residues. The genes are TRBV30 and TRBJ1-2, with D possibly being TRBD1 (5 bases). The receptor was derived from a man in his fifties with acute or convalescent COVID-19. Sequenced: peripheral blood. The CDR3 sequence is CAWGRNGYTF. The CDR3 DNA is TGTGCTTGGGGGAGGAATGGCTACACCTTC.